The 32 T cell receptor beta chains presented below share a single source sample, sequenced in a study of blood T cell repertoires in COVID-19. Produced via immunoSEQ multiplex PCR; TCRdb's table is partial and in-frame only. In the table there are around 250,000 clones, 80% to 90% of which are singletons. The sequenced sample was PBMCs or T cells enriched from blood (not recorded which). Receptor source: a woman aged 40 to 49 who had been exposed to COVID-19.

The chain employs TRBV6-5 and TRBJ2-1, with D unresolved. Looked up from germline, CDR1 is MNHEY and CDR2 is SVGAGI. Between the trimmed V and J ends, which lost 4 bases and 3 bases, there was a span of 4 bases. CDR3 size: 12 residues. The CDR3 coding sequence is TGTGCCAGCAGTTCTCGCTACAATGAGCAGTTCTTC. This codes for CASSSRYNEQFF.

The J gene is TRBJ1-5, the V gene TRBV19; 7 positions match TRBD1. Per the germline V gene, CDR1 is LNHDA and CDR2 is SQIVND (reference sequence). Losses at the gene ends were 7 bases for V and 7 bases for J; bases not matched to a gene: 7. This CDR3 has 13 amino acids. The CDR3: CASNDRAEQPQHF. As DNA, the CDR3 is TGTGCCAGTAACGACAGGGCCGAACAGCCCCAGCATTTT.

This sequence joins TRBV3-1 (or the pseudogene TRBV3-2) and TRBJ1-1, with D maybe TRBD1 (6 bases). Trimming removed 1 base from V and 8 bases from J, with 17 bases in between. Germline assignment: CDR1 LGHDT and CDR2 YNNKEL (reference sequence). The CDR3 loop spans 15 amino acids. CDR3: CASSQAPQGGGEAFF. The CDR3 coding sequence is TGTGCCAGCAGCCAAGCGCCACAGGGCGGGGGAGAAGCTTTCTTT.

The V gene is TRBV7-2, the J gene TRBJ1-2; 8 bases agree with TRBD1. The CDR3 runs to 14 residues. The junction had 13 bases not matched to a gene; V was cut back by 10 bases and J by 6 bases. The germline V gene encodes CDR1 SGHTA and CDR2 FQGNSA. The CDR3 DNA reads TGTGCCACTCCGGCAGGACAGGGTTTTGATGGCTACACCTTC. Protein sequence: CATPAGQGFDGYTF.

The chain links TRBV12-3 or TRBV12-4 to TRBJ1-2; the D is unclear. Trimming took 6 bases from V and 2 from J, leaving 10 bases between them. The CDR3 has 13 residues. Written as DNA, the CDR3 is TGTGCCAGCAGAATCGGGAAAAACTATGGCTACACCTTC. Translating gives CASRIGKNYGYTF.

The chain couples TRBV6-5 to TRBJ1-6; 7 bases are a match to TRBD1. The germline gives CDR1 MNHEY, CDR2 SVGAGI. V gave up 3 bases and J gave up 10 bases; unmatched junction bases: 6. CDR3 length: 14 amino acids. CDR3 nucleotide sequence: TGTGCCAGCAGTTATTTAGGGGGCAGGTCACCCCTCCACTTT. It yields the protein CASSYLGGRSPLHF.

This clone showed up just a few times. The chain joins TRBV7-9 to TRBJ1-5, with 8 bases aligning to TRBD1. The V gene end was trimmed by 4 bases and the J gene end by 1 base; junction bases not matched to a gene: 9. The germline gives CDR1 SEHNR, CDR2 FQNEAQ (reference sequence). This CDR3 is built from 17 residues. CDR3 bases: TGTGCCAGCAGCTCAGGGGGCGCGGACTTGAGCAATCAGCCCCAGCATTTT. Its translation is CASSSGGADLSNQPQHF.

This clone was seen a single time. The chain recombines TRBV9 with TRBJ2-5; 10 bases match TRBD1. This CDR3 contains 18 residues. Germline V CDR1 and CDR2: SGDLS, YYNGEE. V was clipped by 3 bases and J by 3 bases; unmatched bases: 14. CDR3 sequence (DNA): TGTGCCAGCAGCGCAACGCTAGTTCCCGGGACAGGGGAAGAGACCCAGTACTTC. This gives the protein CASSATLVPGTGEETQYF.

The rearrangement links TRBV9 to TRBJ1-4, with D unclear. CDR3 size: 15 residues. From germline, CDR1 is SGDLS and CDR2 YYNGEE. V was shortened by 0 bases and J by 6 bases, with 12 bases between the two germline ends. Here the CDR3 reads CASSVGEAYDEKLFF. The CDR3 region has the DNA TGTGCCAGCAGCGTAGGAGAGGCCTATGATGAAAAACTGTTTTTT.

This rearrangement joins TRBV7-6 to TRBJ2-7; 9 bases fit TRBD1. This CDR3 region has 15 residues. Germline V gives CDR1 SGHVS, CDR2 FNYEAQ. J gave up 1 base and V 5 bases, and 6 bases lay outside the gene matches. The CDR3 region is CASSHGQGRSYEQYV. CDR3 in DNA: TGTGCCAGCAGCCATGGACAGGGGAGGTCCTACGAGCAGTACGTC.

The CDR3 protein is CASSLAGQGHGNQPQHF. As DNA, the CDR3 is TGTGCCAGCAGCTTGGCGGGACAGGGTCACGGAAATCAGCCCCAGCATTTT. The chain recombines TRBV5-6 with TRBJ1-5; 9 nucleotides line up with TRBD1. V was clipped by 0 bases and J by 4 bases; unmatched bases: 8. The CDR3 consists of 17 residues. Germline loops: CDR1 SGHDT, CDR2 YYEEEE.

The CDR3 DNA reads TGTGCCAGCGCCCGGGACAGGTCTAGAGAGGTCTATGGCTACACCTTC. Translated: CASARDRSREVYGYTF. The chain is built from TRBV7-2 and TRBJ1-2; TRBD1 matches at 8 bases. V lost 8 bases, J lost 4 bases, and 15 bases stayed unmatched. Germline V gene lookup returns CDR1 SGHTA and CDR2 FQGNSA. This CDR3 contains 16 residues.

J is TRBJ2-1 and V is TRBV4-3, with 11 bases that match TRBD2. Per the germline V gene, CDR1 is LGHNA and CDR2 is YSLEER. The V and J ends lost 4 bases and 2 bases, in that order; junction bases with no gene match: 13. This CDR3 contains 19 residues. The DNA for the CDR3 is TGCGCCAGCAGCCGGGCCCTAGCGGGGGGCGCCATTACCTACAATGAGCAGTTCTTC. Its protein product is CASSRALAGGAITYNEQFF.

The rearrangement links TRBV7-8 to TRBJ2-1; 8 nucleotides align to TRBD2. This CDR3 is built from 17 residues. V lost 4 bases, J lost 7 bases, and 15 bases stayed unmatched. Germline V gene data show CDR1 as SGHVS and CDR2 as FQNEAQ. CDR3 sequence reads: CASSSSNFKRGRNEQFF. Written as DNA, the CDR3 is TGTGCCAGCAGCTCTAGCAACTTCAAGCGGGGGCGTAATGAGCAGTTCTTC.

The V and J genes are TRBV18 and TRBJ1-1, with D possibly TRBD1 on 6 matching bases. Germline V gene lookup returns CDR1 KGHSH and CDR2 LQKENI. There are 14 residues in the CDR3. The V end lost 6 bases, the J end lost 0 bases, and 11 bases lay between the germline ends. The CDR3 loop is CASSSRQVNTEAFF. CDR3 nucleotide sequence: TGTGCCAGCTCTTCCAGACAGGTGAACACTGAAGCTTTCTTT.

This clone was recorded only once. CDR3 region: CASSYSRGGTEAFF. CDR3 DNA: TGTGCCAGCAGTTACTCTCGGGGTGGGACTGAAGCTTTCTTT. The chain is built from TRBV6-6 and TRBJ1-1; no firm D call. Germline CDR1 reads MNHNY; CDR2 reads SVGAGI (reference sequence). The CDR3 totals 14 residues. The V and J ends lost 0 bases and 5 bases respectively, with 10 bases between them.

The chain uses TRBV6-5 and TRBJ1-2; D is undetermined. V lost 6 bases and J lost 8, with 16 bases in between. CDR3 length equals 13 residues. The germline gives CDR1 MNHEY, CDR2 SVGAGI. The CDR3 spells CASRVTVEGGYTF. CDR3 DNA sequence: TGTGCCAGCAGAGTGACCGTTGAGGGAGGCTACACCTTC.

The rearrangement links TRBV28 to TRBJ2-7; tentative D call: TRBD1 (5 bases). CDR1 is MDHEN and CDR2 is SYDVKM in the germline V gene. Trimming stripped 2 bases from V and 3 bases from J, with 5 bases between. The CDR3 contains 12 residues. This CDR3 is CASSLRGYEQYF. Written as DNA, the CDR3 is TGTGCCAGCAGTTTAAGGGGCTACGAGCAGTACTTC.

The V call is TRBV7-2, the J call TRBJ1-2; unclear D gene. CDR3 length: 13 residues. V was clipped by 1 base and J by 5 bases, with 8 bases between them. Germline values: CDR1 SGHTA, CDR2 FQGNSA. The CDR3 here is CASSLDGPYGYTF. CDR3 DNA sequence: TGTGCCAGCAGCTTAGACGGTCCATATGGCTACACCTTC.

Here the CDR3 reads CASHLGQNTEAFF. The CDR3, as DNA: TGTGCCAGCCACTTGGGGCAGAACACTGAAGCTTTCTTT. This rearrangement joins TRBV2 to TRBJ1-1, with D perhaps TRBD1 (5 bases). The V and J ends lost 8 bases and 1 base respectively, with 11 bases between them. The CDR3 runs 13 residues. CDR1 and CDR2 from the germline V gene are SNHLY and FYNNEI.

The chain employs TRBV18 and TRBJ1-2; a possible D gene is TRBD1 (5 bases). CDR3 length equals 15 residues. Germline CDR1 KGHSH, CDR2 LQKENI. V was shortened by 1 base and J by 2 bases, with 11 bases between the two germline ends. CDR3 coding DNA: TGTGCCAGCTCACCACAGGACACTGGGAACTATGGCTACACCTTC. Translating gives CASSPQDTGNYGYTF.

The rearrangement joins TRBV11-3 to TRBJ2-2, with D possibly matching TRBD2 (5 bases). With 0 bases removed from V and 1 base from J, the gap between germline ends came to 12 bases. This CDR3 comprises 17 residues. Looked up from germline, CDR1 is SGHNT and CDR2 is YENEEA. The CDR3 nucleotides are TGTGCCAGCAGCTTAGATAAGAGGGCAGAGAACACCGGGGAGCTGTTTTTT. As protein: CASSLDKRAENTGELFF. Looking up the rest from reference TRBV11-3 and TRBJ2-2 gives the full variable domain: EAGVVQSPRYKIIEKKQPVAFWCNPISGHNTLYWYLQNLGQGPELLIRYENEEAVDDSQLPKDRFSAERLKGVDSTLKIQPAELGDSAVYLCASSLDKRAENTGELFFGEGSRLTVL.

This clone was seen more than once but under ten times. V is TRBV7-3 and J is TRBJ1-1; 9 bases are shared with TRBD1. V shed 5 bases and J 5 bases; nucleotides not matched to a gene: 6. From germline, CDR1 is SGHTA and CDR2 FQGTGA. The CDR3 contains 14 residues. The CDR3 DNA reads as TGTGCCAGCAGCCTGACAGGGGGAGTAACTGAAGCTTTCTTT. Residues: CASSLTGGVTEAFF. The variable domain in full, with the rest retrieved from reference TRBV7-3 and TRBJ1-1, is GAGVSQTPSNKVTEKGKYVELRCDPISGHTALYWYRQSLGQGPEFLIYFQGTGAADDSGLPNDRFFAVRPEGSVSTLKIQRTERGDSAVYLCASSLTGGVTEAFFGQGTRLTVV.

V and J are TRBV19 and TRBJ1-5, with a weak D call TRBD1 (5 bases). V lost 0 bases and J 5 bases, leaving 5 bases between the germline ends. Germline V CDR1 and CDR2: LNHDA, SQIVND (reference sequence). The CDR3 extends over 13 amino acids. In DNA form, the CDR3 reads TGTGCCAGTAGTATAGACAGGGATCAGCCCCAGCATTTT. Its translation is CASSIDRDQPQHF.

The rearrangement links TRBV20-1 to TRBJ2-1; no reliable D call. This CDR3 has 10 amino acids. The ends were cut back, 6 bases at V and 6 bases at J, with 6 bases in the middle. Germline CDR1 and CDR2: DFQATT and SNEGSKA (reference sequence). The CDR3 bases are TGCAGTGCCCTCCTCAATGAGCAGTTCTTC. Protein sequence: CSALLNEQFF.

This clone has only one observation. J is TRBJ2-5 and V is TRBV7-6; D is possibly TRBD1 (6 bases). The germline V gene encodes CDR1 SGHVS and CDR2 FNYEAQ. V lost 5 bases to trimming and J lost 5 bases, with 9 bases between them. The CDR3 loop spans 12 amino acids. This CDR3 is CASSPGQETQYF. The CDR3 DNA follows: TGTGCCAGCAGCCCCGGACAGGAGACCCAGTACTTC.

The chain carries TRBV5-4 and TRBJ2-5; 9 positions agree with TRBD1. With V trimmed by 6 bases and J by 2 bases, 5 bases remained unmatched. Germline CDR1 SGHNT, CDR2 YYREEE (reference sequence). The CDR3 loop spans 14 amino acids. The CDR3 is CASKTGGEQETQYF. The DNA of the CDR3 is TGTGCCAGCAAAACAGGGGGCGAACAAGAGACCCAGTACTTC.

This sequence joins TRBV28 and TRBJ1-4; D unclear. V gave up 3 bases and J gave up 0 bases, with 8 bases separating them. CDR1 MDHEN and CDR2 SYDVKM come from the germline V gene. There are 15 residues in the CDR3. The CDR3 spells CASSFFTATNEKLFF. Here the CDR3 DNA reads TGTGCCAGCAGTTTCTTCACTGCAACTAATGAAAAACTGTTTTTT.

The rearrangement links TRBV12-3 or TRBV12-4 to TRBJ1-6, with D uncertain. The CDR3 covers 13 residues. Trimming left V 7 bases short and J 7 bases short, with 11 bases between. Here the CDR3 reads CASNADENSPLHF. Written as DNA, the CDR3 is TGTGCCAGCAATGCAGATGAAAATTCACCCCTCCACTTT.

The chain employs TRBV7-2 and TRBJ2-7; D remains ambiguous. Germline CDR1 and CDR2: SGHTA and FQGNSA. V was cut by 1 base and J by 2 bases, with 9 bases left in between. There are 14 residues in the CDR3. CDR3 nucleotides: TGTGCCAGCAGCTTAGATTCCCTAGCCTACGAGCAGTACGTC. Translated, it gives CASSLDSLAYEQYV.

This chain joins TRBV19 and TRBJ2-7; 8 bases align to TRBD2. The ends lost 6 bases at V and 0 bases at J; junction bases unmatched: 7. Germline assignment: CDR1 LNHDA and CDR2 SQIVND (reference sequence). CDR3 length equals 15 residues. DNA for the CDR3: TGTGCCAGTAGATCCGGGGGGGCTATCTCCTACGAGCAGTACTTC. Residues: CASRSGGAISYEQYF.

The chain employs TRBV11-2 and TRBJ2-3; 10 bases fit TRBD2. Trimming took 5 bases from V and 0 from J; bases not matched to a gene: 8. CDR3 size: 17 residues. Germline V CDR1 and CDR2: SGHAT, FQNNGV. In nucleotides, the CDR3 is TGTGCCAGCAGCCCAGCGGGGGGGACAGCTAGCACAGATACGCAGTATTTT. This translates into CASSPAGGTASTDTQYF.